Sequencing of this TCR beta chain was carried out in a study of T cell repertoires in cytomegalovirus infection. About the research overall: Matching HLA type and CMV infection were both indicated by public TCR beta signatures. Study-level findings and limits: Cumulative public TCR beta family frequency identified CMV carriers with the relevant HLA. The study found HLA-C-restricted CMV-specific TCR beta clonotypes dominating the ex vivo response.

About this clonotype itself: The antigen remains unidentified. A much more abundant neighbour one base away suggests this may be a read error.

TCRdb passed the reads through MiXCR, listing each CDR3 protein once. The sample comprises roughly 500,000 distinct CDR3 sequences, approximately 10% of which are singletons, and roughly 10% rests with the top ten. Material for sequencing was PBMCs. This TCR was recovered from a human donor in good health (CMV status not recorded). Some clones in this sample may be carry-over from other donors' samples.

CDR3 DNA: TGTGCCAGCAGTTTATCTCGGACAGGGAATAAGTATTTT. Translated: CASSLSRTGNKYF. The chain has TRBV27 and TRBJ2-3, with 8 bases matching TRBD1. The CDR3 totals 13 residues. The trim removed 0 bases at V and 13 bases at J, leaving 6 bases unmatched. CDR1 is MNHEY and CDR2 is SMNVEV in the germline V gene (reference sequence).